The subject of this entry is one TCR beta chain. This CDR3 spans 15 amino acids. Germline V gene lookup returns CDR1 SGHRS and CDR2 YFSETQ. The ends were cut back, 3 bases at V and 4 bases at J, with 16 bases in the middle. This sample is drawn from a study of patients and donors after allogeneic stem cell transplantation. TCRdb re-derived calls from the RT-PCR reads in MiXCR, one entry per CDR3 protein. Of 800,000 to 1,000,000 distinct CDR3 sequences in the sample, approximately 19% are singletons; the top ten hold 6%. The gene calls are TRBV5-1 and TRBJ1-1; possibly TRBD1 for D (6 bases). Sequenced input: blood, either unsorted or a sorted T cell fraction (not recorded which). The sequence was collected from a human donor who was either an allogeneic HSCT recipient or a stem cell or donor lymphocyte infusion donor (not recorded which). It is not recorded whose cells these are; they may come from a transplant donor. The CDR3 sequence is CASSWFSGAGTEAFF. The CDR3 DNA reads TGCGCCAGCAGCTGGTTTTCGGGGGCAGGCACTGAAGCTTTCTTT.